The next 22 T cell receptor beta chains were all read from a single sample in a study of blood T cell repertoires in COVID-19. The table came from immunoSEQ multiplex PCR; TCRdb's copy has only in-frame clones and leaves some out. The sample yields around 69,000 clones, 86% seen once. Sequencing was performed on peripheral blood. These receptor sequences come from a man aged 45 to 65 with active COVID-19.

The chain joins TRBV6-5 to TRBJ1-2; D ambiguous. Between the trimmed V and J ends, which lost 6 bases and 0 bases, there was a span of 14 bases. This CDR3 comprises 15 residues. In germline, CDR1 is MNHEY, CDR2 SVGAGI. This CDR3 reads CASSLSGRANYGYTF. The CDR3 coding sequence is TGTGCCAGCAGCCTATCGGGTCGGGCTAACTATGGCTACACCTTC.

This sequence joins TRBV12-3 or TRBV12-4 and TRBJ2-3, with unresolved D. The CDR3 loop spans 12 amino acids. V lost 6 bases and J 13 bases, leaving 17 bases between the germline ends. The CDR3 nucleotides are TGTGCCAGCAGCCACCGCGACACCAGAGAGTATTTT. It is translated as CASSHRDTREYF.

The CDR3 protein is CASSLLVRGSTNTEAFF. The DNA of the CDR3 is TGCGCCAGCAGTCTCCTAGTCCGGGGGAGTACGAACACTGAAGCTTTCTTT. The genes are TRBV5-1 and TRBJ1-1, with D tentatively TRBD1 (5 bases). CDR1 is SGHRS and CDR2 is YFSETQ in the germline V gene. This CDR3 is 17 amino acids long. Trimming removed 5 bases at V and 1 base at J, with 21 bases between.

The rearrangement uses TRBV10-2 and TRBJ2-1; 9 bases are a match to TRBD2. Trimming removed 1 base from V and 5 bases from J; junction bases left unmatched: 9. This CDR3 is 17 amino acids long. Germline V gene sequence: CDR1 WSHSY, CDR2 SAAADI. This CDR3 is CASSEFTGTSFDNEQFF. The DNA of the CDR3 is TGCGCCAGCAGTGAGTTCACCGGGACTAGCTTTGACAATGAGCAGTTCTTC.

V usage is TRBV18 and J usage is TRBJ2-1; D is perhaps TRBD1 (7 bases). CDR1 is KGHSH, CDR2 LQKENI, per germline. Trimming removed 0 bases at V and 4 bases at J, with 16 bases between. This CDR3 has 17 amino acids. CDR3 sequence reads: CASSPPGPEGAYNEQFF. CDR3 nucleotides: TGTGCCAGCTCACCACCGGGTCCGGAGGGGGCGTACAATGAGCAGTTCTTC. The entire variable domain, with the rest obtained from reference TRBV18 and TRBJ2-1, is as follows: NAGVMQNPRHLVRRRGQEARLRCSPMKGHSHVYWYRQLPEEGLKFMVYLQKENIIDESGMPKERFSAEFPKEGPSILRIQQVVRGDSAAYFCASSPPGPEGAYNEQFFGPGTRLTVL.

The V call is TRBV3-1 (or the pseudogene TRBV3-2), the J call TRBJ2-1, with D unresolved. Germline V gene sequence: CDR1 LGHDT, CDR2 YNNKEL (reference sequence). With 4 bases removed from V and 8 bases from J, the gap between germline ends came to 12 bases. The length of the CDR3 is 13 residues. The CDR3 nucleotides read TGTGCCAGCAGCCGAACCAGGTCCGATGAGCAGTTCTTC. It specifies CASSRTRSDEQFF.

The chain joins TRBV20-1 to TRBJ2-1, with D unresolved. Trimming cost V 5 bases and J 6 bases, with 8 bases left between them. Germline V lookup: CDR1 DFQATT, CDR2 SNEGSKA (reference sequence). This CDR3 region has 11 residues. The CDR3, as DNA: TGCAGTGCTGCACAGACCAATGAGCAGTTCTTC. This gives the protein CSAAQTNEQFF.

This clone turned up a few times. The chain uses TRBV20-1 and TRBJ1-5; maybe TRBD1 (6 bases). The CDR3 contains 15 residues. Germline CDR1 DFQATT, CDR2 SNEGSKA (reference sequence). V gave up 3 bases and J gave up 0 bases, with 12 bases separating them. The CDR3 loop reads CSASQGPYSNQPQHF. The CDR3 nucleotides read TGCAGTGCTAGTCAGGGGCCTTATAGCAATCAGCCCCAGCATTTT.

The J gene is TRBJ2-1, the V gene TRBV6-5; D is unclear. V was cut by 9 bases and J by 6 bases, with 21 bases left in between. The CDR3 runs 15 residues. CDR1 is MNHEY and CDR2 is SVGAGI in the germline V gene. The chain's CDR3 is CASNKWAVDSNEQFF. The CDR3 DNA reads as TGTGCCAGTAACAAGTGGGCAGTAGATTCCAATGAGCAGTTCTTC.

The chain recombines TRBV5-1 with TRBJ2-1; maybe TRBD2 (6 bases). Trimming stripped 3 bases from V and 4 bases from J, with 8 bases between. The CDR3 has 13 amino acids. CDR1 is SGHRS, CDR2 YFSETQ, per germline. CDR3 bases: TGCGCCAGCAGCTGGGGGGAATACAATGAGCAGTTCTTC. Residues: CASSWGEYNEQFF. Drawing the rest from reference TRBV5-1 and TRBJ2-1, the complete variable domain is KAGVTQTPRYLIKTRGQQVTLSCSPISGHRSVSWYQQTPGQGLQFLFEYFSETQRNKGNFPGRFSGRQFSNSRSEMNVSTLELGDSALYLCASSWGEYNEQFFGPGTRLTVL.

The chain carries TRBV5-3 and TRBJ1-1; D is unresolved. TRBV5-3 qualifies as an ORF whose function is uncertain. The CDR3 covers 14 residues. V was pared by 3 bases and J by 1 base, with 10 bases between. The CDR3: CARSSRGGNTEAFF. Written as DNA, the CDR3 is TGTGCCAGAAGCTCTCGAGGAGGGAACACTGAAGCTTTCTTT.

The V call is TRBV5-6, the J call TRBJ2-2; 14 bases match TRBD2. Losses at the gene ends were 4 bases for V and 6 bases for J; bases not matched to a gene: 11. Germline CDR1 reads SGHDT; CDR2 reads YYEEEE. This CDR3 comprises 18 residues. The CDR3 loop reads CASSAARTSGRMAGELFF. CDR3 sequence (DNA): TGTGCCAGCAGCGCAGCGCGGACTAGCGGGAGGATGGCCGGGGAGCTGTTTTTT. Using reference TRBV5-6 and TRBJ2-2 for the parts outside the CDR3, the full variable domain is DAGVTQSPTHLIKTRGQQVTLRCSPKSGHDTVSWYQQALGQGPQFIFQYYEEEERQRGNFPDRFSGHQFPNYSSELNVNALLLGDSALYLCASSAARTSGRMAGELFFGEGSRLTVL.

This sequence joins TRBV5-1 and TRBJ2-3; 8 nucleotides agree with TRBD1. Trimming removed 3 bases from V and 3 bases from J; junction bases left unmatched: 3. The CDR3 has 14 amino acids. Per germline, CDR1 SGHRS and CDR2 YFSETQ. For the CDR3, the DNA is TGCGCCAGCAGCTCAGGACAGGGAACAGATACGCAGTATTTT. This encodes CASSSGQGTDTQYF.

The chain links TRBV5-1 to TRBJ1-1; the match to TRBD1 covers 7 bases. From germline, CDR1 is SGHRS and CDR2 YFSETQ. The CDR3 consists of 13 residues. V trimming: 2 bases; J trimming: 4 bases; junction bases outside the gene matches: 2. The CDR3 bases are TGCGCCAGCAGCTTTGACAGGGTCACTGAAGCTTTCTTT. Protein: CASSFDRVTEAFF.

The chain carries TRBV5-1 and TRBJ1-1, with unresolved D. The CDR3 spans 14 residues. CDR1 and CDR2 from the germline V gene are SGHRS and YFSETQ. V was clipped by 1 base and J by 2 bases, with 9 bases between them. The CDR3 sequence is CASSLRGRNTEAFF. The CDR3 DNA follows: TGCGCCAGCAGCTTGAGAGGCCGCAACACTGAAGCTTTCTTT.

This rearrangement joins TRBV6-6 to TRBJ2-5; no clear D gene. The CDR3 runs 13 residues. The germline V and J ends were trimmed by 1 base and 2 bases, with 5 bases remaining between them. CDR1 and CDR2 from the germline V gene are MNHNY and SVGAGI (reference sequence). The CDR3 region is CASSYYSQETQYF. The CDR3 nucleotides are TGTGCCAGCAGTTACTACTCGCAAGAGACCCAGTACTTC.

The chain links TRBV6-6 to TRBJ2-5, with TRBD1 as a possible D gene (5 bases). The CDR3 is 14 residues long. Trimming left V 6 bases short and J 3 bases short, with 14 bases between. Germline assignment: CDR1 MNHNY and CDR2 SVGAGI (reference sequence). The CDR3 coding sequence is TGTGCCAGCAGCCGGAGTTGGGGCGAAGAGACCCAGTACTTC. Encoded protein: CASSRSWGEETQYF.

The V and J genes are TRBV13 and TRBJ1-2, with a tentative D call TRBD1 (5 bases). CDR1 is PRHDT and CDR2 is FYEKMQ in the germline V gene (reference sequence). The CDR3 is made up of 15 amino acids. The V gene lost 0 bases and the J gene lost 3 bases, with 11 bases spanning the gap. The CDR3 DNA sequence: TGTGCCAGCAGCTTAGGGGCAGGGAACCACTATGGCTACACCTTC. Protein: CASSLGAGNHYGYTF.

This clone was counted a single time. The chain couples TRBV27 to TRBJ1-6, with 9 bases identical to TRBD1. CDR3 length equals 18 residues. CDR1 and CDR2 (germline): MNHEY, SMNVEV (reference sequence). J gave up 2 bases and V 3 bases, and 8 bases lay outside the gene matches. CDR3 loop: CASSLLATGGTYNSPLHF. Here the CDR3 DNA reads TGTGCCAGCAGTTTGTTGGCGACAGGGGGGACCTATAATTCACCCCTCCACTTT.

This chain links TRBV18 with TRBJ1-5, with D tentatively TRBD1 (6 bases). CDR1 is KGHSH and CDR2 is LQKENI in the germline V gene. Trimming left V 3 bases short and J 1 base short, with 13 bases between. The length of the CDR3 is 16 residues. CDR3 loop: CASSPPGVNSNQPQHF. The CDR3 DNA follows: TGTGCCAGCTCACCTCCAGGGGTAAACAGCAATCAGCCCCAGCATTTT.

This chain joins TRBV9 and TRBJ1-5; D gene ambiguous. This CDR3 is built from 14 residues. Germline loops: CDR1 SGDLS, CDR2 YYNGEE. V dropped 3 bases and J dropped 4 bases, with 11 bases sitting between them. CDR3 coding DNA: TGTGCCAGCAGCGAACAAGGAGGGAATCAGCCCCAGCATTTT. Translation gives CASSEQGGNQPQHF.

The V and J genes are TRBV7-3 and TRBJ2-1, with TRBD2 identical over 9 bases. J lost 7 bases, V lost 0 bases, and 7 bases had no gene match. Germline CDR1 is SGHTA and CDR2 is FQGTGA. CDR3 size: 16 residues. The CDR3 DNA reads as TGTGCCAGCAGCTTAACGGCCAGCGGGGGGCCTAATGAGCAGTTCTTC. Its translation is CASSLTASGGPNEQFF.